The rows below give T cell receptor beta chains drawn from one sample of a study of T cell repertoires in cytomegalovirus infection. One entry per CDR3 protein, called by TCRdb with MiXCR from the reads. The sample consists of some 560,000 distinct CDR3 sequences, 35% to 50% of them appearing once. Their specific antigens are unknown. This specimen was cultured PBMCs, taken from culture after CMV antigen stimulation. These receptors all stem from a human donor in good health (CMV status not recorded). Some clones in this sample may be carry-over from other donors' samples. Both conserved end residues are part of each CDR3. A D gene is named only where the DNA matches it firmly. A row's size may be missing; if present it is once, few, many or a size class.

TGTGCCATCAGTGATCGAGGGGGCATTTACGAGCAGTACTTC,CAISDRGGIYEQYF,TRBD1,TRBV10-3,-,TRBJ2-7
TGCAGTGCTAGTTTAGCGAGAAACACAGATACGCAGTATTTT,CSASLARNTDTQYF,-,TRBV20-1,few,TRBJ2-3
TGTGCCAGCAGTGACCCCGCTCTAGGGGACGGGAGCAATGAGCAGTTCTTC,CASSDPALGDGSNEQFF,-,TRBV28,-,TRBJ2-1
TGTGCCAGCAGCAAAGGGAGGTACGAGCAGTACTTC,CASSKGRYEQYF,-,TRBV7-2,-,TRBJ2-7
TGTGCCAGTAGTATAGCGGGGAATCACTACGAGCAGTACTTC,CASSIAGNHYEQYF,-,TRBV19,few,TRBJ2-7
TGTGCCAGCAGCCACCCCGACGGCTCCTACGAGCAGTACTTC,CASSHPDGSYEQYF,-,TRBV7-8,few,TRBJ2-7
TGTGCCAGCAGATTAGGGGATTCTCGTCCGACAGTCTCCTACGAGCAGTACTTC,CASRLGDSRPTVSYEQYF,-,TRBV11-2,-,TRBJ2-7
TGTGCCAGCAGTTTCGCGGGGGAAGCTGAAGCTTTCTTT,CASSFAGEAEAFF,-,TRBV12-3/TRBV12-4,-,TRBJ1-1
TGTGCCAGCAGTACCTTGGGGAGCTCCTATAATTCACCCCTCCACTTT,CASSTLGSSYNSPLHF,-,TRBV6-6,-,TRBJ1-6
TGTGCCAGCAGCGCAGAAGAGACCCAGTACTTC,CASSAEETQYF,-,TRBV7-9,few,TRBJ2-5
TGTGCCACCAGTGCCGGGCCCGATAACACTGAAGCTTTCTTT,CATSAGPDNTEAFF,-,TRBV24-1,once,TRBJ1-1
TGTGCCAGCAGCTTGGGGACAGCCGCCTACGAGCAGTACTTC,CASSLGTAAYEQYF,TRBD1,TRBV7-9,-,TRBJ2-7
TGTGCCAGCAGCTTAGTTTCCGGCGGGGGCTACACCTTC,CASSLVSGGGYTF,-,TRBV7-3,few,TRBJ1-2
TGTGCCAGCAGTGAAGAGTGGGAGGTCTACAATGAGCAGTTCTTC,CASSEEWEVYNEQFF,-,TRBV6-1,-,TRBJ2-1
TGTGCCAGCAGCTTGGGAGGGACACAAGATGAAAAACTGTTTTTT,CASSLGGTQDEKLFF,-,TRBV5-4,-,TRBJ1-4
TGTGCCAGCATAATACGGGCCCCAAACAATGAGCAGTTCTTC,CASIIRAPNNEQFF,-,TRBV2,-,TRBJ2-1
TGTGCCAGCATCGAGAACAGAATGAACACTGAAGCTTTCTTT,CASIENRMNTEAFF,-,TRBV7-9,few,TRBJ1-1
TGTGCCAGCAGCTCCACAGGGAATGAGCAGTTCTTC,CASSSTGNEQFF,-,TRBV7-2,-,TRBJ2-1
TGTGCCACCAGTGATCCCCCCGGGACTAGCGGAGAGACCCAGTACTTC,CATSDPPGTSGETQYF,TRBD2,TRBV24-1,few,TRBJ2-5
TGTGCCAGCAGCTTAGCGGGCGGTGGGGGTAACGAGCAGTACTTC,CASSLAGGGGNEQYF,-,TRBV7-2,few,TRBJ2-7
TGCAGTGCCATAGCGGGAGGAGCCCAAGAGACCCAGTACTTC,CSAIAGGAQETQYF,TRBD2,TRBV20-1,-,TRBJ2-5
TGTGCCAGCAGCGAGGACAGGGTAGTGGAAAAACTGTTTTTT,CASSEDRVVEKLFF,TRBD1,TRBV2,-,TRBJ1-4
TGCGCCAGCAGCATCGCTCCCGGGGCTAAAAACATTCAGTACTTC,CASSIAPGAKNIQYF,-,TRBV5-1,few,TRBJ2-4
TGTGCCAGCAGCTTTGTTCTCTCAGATACGCAGTATTTT,CASSFVLSDTQYF,-,TRBV7-2,many,TRBJ2-3
TGTGCCAGCTCACCGGGAGTTTGGAATCAGCCCCAGCATTTT,CASSPGVWNQPQHF,-,TRBV18,-,TRBJ1-5
TGTGCCAGCAGCCGGATCGGCCAGATCTACGAGCAGTACTTC,CASSRIGQIYEQYF,-,TRBV7-2,-,TRBJ2-7
TGTGCCAGCAAAAACCGACTGACGAACACTGAAGCTTTCTTT,CASKNRLTNTEAFF,-,TRBV5-6,-,TRBJ1-1
TGCAGTGCTTTCCGGGACACCCCCTACGAGCAGTACTTC,CSAFRDTPYEQYF,-,TRBV20-1,-,TRBJ2-7
TGTGCCAGCAGCTTAAAACAGGGCAATCAGCCCCAGCATTTT,CASSLKQGNQPQHF,-,TRBV7-2,few,TRBJ1-5
TGTGCCAGCAGTTTATCGGTTATCCCAGATACGCAGTATTTT,CASSLSVIPDTQYF,-,TRBV12-3/TRBV12-4,many,TRBJ2-3
TGTGCCAGCAGCTCGAGGCGGACTAGCGGGGTGTGGGAGCAGTACTTC,CASSSRRTSGVWEQYF,TRBD2,TRBV7-8,-,TRBJ2-7
TGCGCCAGCAGCGGAGGGGGGATCAACATGAACACTGAAGCTTTCTTT,CASSGGGINMNTEAFF,-,TRBV4-1,-,TRBJ1-1
TGTGCCAGCAGTTACTCGAATCGCGGTGGGCAGCCCCAGCATTTT,CASSYSNRGGQPQHF,-,TRBV6-5,few,TRBJ1-5
TGTGCCAGCAGTCCCTTGAGGCCATCCTACGAGCAGTACTTC,CASSPLRPSYEQYF,-,TRBV6-8,-,TRBJ2-7
TGTGCCACCAGCTCGAGGGGACAGTACTACAATGAGCAGTTCTTC,CATSSRGQYYNEQFF,TRBD1,TRBV15,few,TRBJ2-1
TGTGCCAGCAGCGCCCAGGGCACTGAAGCTTTCTTT,CASSAQGTEAFF,-,TRBV7-9,few,TRBJ1-1
TGCGCCAGCAGCCAAGCGGGACACAGGAACACCGGGGAGCTGTTTTTT,CASSQAGHRNTGELFF,-,TRBV4-1,-,TRBJ2-2
TGTGCCAGTAGTGGATCGGCGGGGGGATTAGCCGGGGAGCTGTTTTTT,CASSGSAGGLAGELFF,TRBD2,TRBV19,once,TRBJ2-2
TGCAGCGGTGTTCTGCCCGGACGGTTGGTGGAGCAGTTCTTC,CSGVLPGRLVEQFF,-,TRBV29-1,few,TRBJ2-1
TGTGCCAGCAGCGGCCGAGCGGGAGTGTCCTACGAGCAGTACTTC,CASSGRAGVSYEQYF,TRBD2,TRBV7-2,few,TRBJ2-7
TGTGCCAGCAGAAAAACCGGGACAGGGGTAGGGGAGCAGTTCTTC,CASRKTGTGVGEQFF,TRBD1,TRBV7-2,many,TRBJ2-1
TGTGCCAGCAGTTTAAGGGGGGGGAAAACCTACAATGAGCAGTTCTTC,CASSLRGGKTYNEQFF,-,TRBV12-3/TRBV12-4,-,TRBJ2-1
TGTGCCAGCAGTTTGGGGACCGTGTGGCAGTACTTC,CASSLGTVWQYF,-,TRBV6-2/TRBV6-3,few,TRBJ2-7
TGTGCCAGCAGTTTTGGACAGGCCGGCTCCTACGAGCAGTACTTC,CASSFGQAGSYEQYF,TRBD1,TRBV6-5,-,TRBJ2-7
TGCGCCAGCAGCCAAGTAGGCAGGGCGAACACCAGGAATGAGCAGTTCTTC,CASSQVGRANTRNEQFF,-,TRBV4-1,few,TRBJ2-1
TGTGCCAGCACCCTTCGACAGGGTCTACAGGATACGCAGTATTTT,CASTLRQGLQDTQYF,TRBD1,TRBV12-3/TRBV12-4,once,TRBJ2-3
TGTGCCAGCAGCTCCCCCGGCGTGGACAGGGCATCCGGCTACACCTTC,CASSSPGVDRASGYTF,TRBD1,TRBV7-9,-,TRBJ1-2
TGTGCCAGCAGTCCATTAGCGGGAGAGGTCGGGGAGCTGTTTTTT,CASSPLAGEVGELFF,TRBD2,TRBV27,-,TRBJ2-2
TGTGCCAGCAGCCCCCATTCCCGGTCGGGTCAGCCCCAGCATTTT,CASSPHSRSGQPQHF,-,TRBV7-6,many,TRBJ1-5
TGTGCCCGCGGCGGGGGTAGCGGGAGGTTAGTTGCGGATGAGCAGTTCTTC,CARGGGSGRLVADEQFF,TRBD2,TRBV6-2/TRBV6-3,-,TRBJ2-1
TGTGCCAGCAGTGAAATGGTGGGGGGTCCCTACGAGCAGTACTTC,CASSEMVGGPYEQYF,-,TRBV6-1,few,TRBJ2-7
TGTGCCAGCACTCAAGAAAGGCTACTAAATCAGCCCCAGCATTTT,CASTQERLLNQPQHF,-,TRBV2,once,TRBJ1-5
TGTGCCAGCAGTGATGGCGGGAACACTGAAGCTTTCTTT,CASSDGGNTEAFF,-,TRBV2,-,TRBJ1-1
TGTGCCAGCAGCTTGGCAGGGAAGGATACGCAGTATTTT,CASSLAGKDTQYF,-,TRBV5-5,-,TRBJ2-3
TGTGCCAGCAGCTTAAGACAGTCGCATGAGCAGTTCTTC,CASSLRQSHEQFF,-,TRBV7-6,-,TRBJ2-1
TGTGCCAGCAGTTCCCCCCTAAGGGCAGGGTCGAACACTGAAGCTTTCTTT,CASSSPLRAGSNTEAFF,-,TRBV27,few,TRBJ1-1
TGTGCCAGCAGCTATTCGGACTTAACAGGGAACTTTAACTATGGCTACACCTTC,CASSYSDLTGNFNYGYTF,-,TRBV7-2,few,TRBJ1-2